The entry that follows covers one T cell receptor beta chain sequence. This sample is part of a study of shared clonotypes between healthy human individuals. Sequencing used immunoSEQ multiplex PCR; TCRdb keeps in-frame clones, though not all of them. The data contain 600,000 to 750,000 clones, approximately 77% of them singletons. This sequence was found in a woman in her 30s in good health. The specimen sequenced was memory CD4+ T cells sorted from blood. Documented subset: CD45RA-negative fraction.

The CDR3 nucleotides read TGTGCCAGCAGTTTAGGGAAGTTAACTGAAGCTTTCTTT. The encoded protein is CASSLGKLTEAFF. The chain employs TRBV6-5 and TRBJ1-1; D is unclear. V was clipped by 4 bases and J by 5 bases, with 11 bases between them. The CDR3 is 13 residues long. CDR1 and CDR2 from the germline V gene are MNHEY and SVGAGI.